The rows below give T cell receptor beta chains drawn from one sample of a study of blood T cell repertoires in COVID-19. Clones were sequenced by immunoSEQ multiplex PCR, and TCRdb holds only the in-frame ones, with some missing. The table lists about 200,000 clones, around nine tenths of them singletons, with 1.5% to 2% in the top ten. Source material: peripheral blood. All receptors come from a man between 18 and 29 years old with active or convalescent COVID-19. Both conserved end residues are part of each CDR3.

>TRBV28|TRBJ2-4
CASSLSPTRTIAKNIQYF
>TRBV29-1|TRBJ2-1
CSVDQGRDEQFF
>TRBV15|TRBJ1-2
CATSRAVIGGLANYGYTF
>TRBV27|TRBJ1-4
CASSPGARGNNEKLFF
>TRBV6-2/TRBV6-3|TRBJ2-1
CASSYANRLAGGFDEQFF
>TRBV5-4|TRBJ2-1
CASSQGLAGANEQFF
>TRBV27|TRBJ2-3
CASSFWGQGFLDTQYF
>TRBV7-9|TRBJ2-2
CASKETRLAGGGTGELFF
>TRBV15|TRBJ2-5
CATSREVPEGETQYF
>TRBV19|TRBJ1-1
CASSSRTGEAFF
>TRBV5-1|TRBJ1-3
CASSLGDVRGSGNTIYF
>TRBV19|TRBJ1-3
CASSGTVSGNTIYF
>TRBV2|TRBJ2-5
CASKLEETQYF
>TRBV5-1|TRBJ2-1
CASSSKLGLASVNEQFF
>TRBV29-1|TRBJ2-1
CSVGQGAYNEQFF
>TRBV6-2/TRBV6-3|TRBJ1-1
CASSYSIQINTEAFF
>TRBV11-2|TRBJ2-5
CASSLGAGPQETQYF